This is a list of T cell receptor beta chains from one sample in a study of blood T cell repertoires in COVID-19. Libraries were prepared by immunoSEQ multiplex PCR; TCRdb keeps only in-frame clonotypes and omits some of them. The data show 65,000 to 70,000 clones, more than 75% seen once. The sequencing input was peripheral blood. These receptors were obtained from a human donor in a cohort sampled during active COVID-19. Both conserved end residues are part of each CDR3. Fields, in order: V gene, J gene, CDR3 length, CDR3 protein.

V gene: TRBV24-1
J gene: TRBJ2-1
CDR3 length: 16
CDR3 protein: CATSDLRQGAGNEQFF

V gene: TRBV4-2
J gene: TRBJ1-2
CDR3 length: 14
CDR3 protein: CASSQGAGLLGYTF

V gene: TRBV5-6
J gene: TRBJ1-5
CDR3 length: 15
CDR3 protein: CASTSFGMSNQPQHF

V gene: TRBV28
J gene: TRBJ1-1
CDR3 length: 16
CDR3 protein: CASSSTGQAVEFEAFF

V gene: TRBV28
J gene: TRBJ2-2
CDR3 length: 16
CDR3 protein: CASSLRQGGYTGELFF

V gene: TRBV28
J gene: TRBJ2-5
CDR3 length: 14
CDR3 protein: CASSLITLEETQYF

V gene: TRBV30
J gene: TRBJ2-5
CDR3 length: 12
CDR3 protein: CAWGTSQETQYF

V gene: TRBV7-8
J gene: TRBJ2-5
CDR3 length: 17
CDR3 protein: CASSSQGLAGGAETQYF

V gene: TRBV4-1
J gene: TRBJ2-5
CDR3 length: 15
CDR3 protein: CASSQDPRDLKTQYF

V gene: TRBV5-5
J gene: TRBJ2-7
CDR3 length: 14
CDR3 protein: CASRPDPGYYEQYF

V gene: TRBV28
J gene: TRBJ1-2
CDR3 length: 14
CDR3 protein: CASINQGRNYGYTF

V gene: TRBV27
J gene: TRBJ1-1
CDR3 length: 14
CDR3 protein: CASSPDRGRTEAFF

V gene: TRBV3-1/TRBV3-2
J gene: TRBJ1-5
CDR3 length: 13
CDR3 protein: CASSHTGDQPQHF

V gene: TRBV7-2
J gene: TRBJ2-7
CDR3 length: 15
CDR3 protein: CASSLDRGSSYEQYF

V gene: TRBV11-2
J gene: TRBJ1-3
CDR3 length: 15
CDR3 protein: CASSLGPGSGNTIYF

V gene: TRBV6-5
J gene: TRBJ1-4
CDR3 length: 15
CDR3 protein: CASSLQAGIAEKLFF

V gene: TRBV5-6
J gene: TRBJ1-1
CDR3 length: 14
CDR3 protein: CASSWPEAGTEAFF

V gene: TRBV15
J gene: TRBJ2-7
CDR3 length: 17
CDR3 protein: CATSRDRLAGSSYEQYF

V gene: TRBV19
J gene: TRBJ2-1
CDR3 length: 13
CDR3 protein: CASSVWGGNEQFF

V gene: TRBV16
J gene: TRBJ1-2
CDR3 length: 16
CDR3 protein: CASSQSRGQGGSGYTF

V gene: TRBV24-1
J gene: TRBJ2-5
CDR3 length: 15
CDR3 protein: CATSDPTGLHETQYF

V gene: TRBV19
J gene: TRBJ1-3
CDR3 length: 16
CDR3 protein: CASSIFRGSSGNTIYF

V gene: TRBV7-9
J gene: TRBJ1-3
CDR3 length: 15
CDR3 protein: CASSPLSGGGNTIYF

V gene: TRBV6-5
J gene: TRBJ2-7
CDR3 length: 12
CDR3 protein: CASLSTRNEQYF

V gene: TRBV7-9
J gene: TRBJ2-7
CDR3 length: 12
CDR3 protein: CASSRTDYEQYF

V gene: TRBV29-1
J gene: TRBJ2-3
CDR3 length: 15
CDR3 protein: CSVDRQIGGGNTQYF

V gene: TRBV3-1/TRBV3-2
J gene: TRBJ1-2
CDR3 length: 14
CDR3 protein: CASSQVGRGHGYTF

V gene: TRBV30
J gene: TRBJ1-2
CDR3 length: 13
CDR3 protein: CAWSVPGFYGYTF

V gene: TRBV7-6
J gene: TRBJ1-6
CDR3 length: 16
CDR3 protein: CASSLTPGGADSPLHF

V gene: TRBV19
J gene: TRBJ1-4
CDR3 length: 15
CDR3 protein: CASSILQETNEKLFF

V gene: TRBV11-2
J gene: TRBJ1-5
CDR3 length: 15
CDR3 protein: CASSLGHRGNQPQHF

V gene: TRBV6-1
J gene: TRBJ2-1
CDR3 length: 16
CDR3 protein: CASSEIGTSGRSTQFF

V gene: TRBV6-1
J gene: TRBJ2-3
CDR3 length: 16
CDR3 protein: CASSESDRYSTDTQYF

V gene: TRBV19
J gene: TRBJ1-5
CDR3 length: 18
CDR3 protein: CASSIFNGATGSNQPQHF

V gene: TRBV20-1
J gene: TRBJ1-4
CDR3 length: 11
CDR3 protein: CSAGQGVKLFF

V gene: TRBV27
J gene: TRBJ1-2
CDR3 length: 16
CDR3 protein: CASSPQTGDLNYGYTF

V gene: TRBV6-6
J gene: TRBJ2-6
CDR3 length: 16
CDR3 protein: CAAQLAGGDGANVLTF

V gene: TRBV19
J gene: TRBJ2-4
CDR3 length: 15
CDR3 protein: CASTTETGTKNIQYF

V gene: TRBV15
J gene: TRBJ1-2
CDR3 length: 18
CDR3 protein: CATSRAKRILGEGYGYTF

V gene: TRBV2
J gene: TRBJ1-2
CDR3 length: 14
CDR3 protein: CASSERQGAHGYTF

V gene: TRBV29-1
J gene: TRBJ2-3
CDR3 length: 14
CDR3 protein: CSVVLAGGTDTQYF

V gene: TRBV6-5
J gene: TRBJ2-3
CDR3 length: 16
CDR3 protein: CASSYEGGFGTDTQYF

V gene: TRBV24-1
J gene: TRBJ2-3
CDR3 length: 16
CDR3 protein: CATSDKSGTGVDTQYF

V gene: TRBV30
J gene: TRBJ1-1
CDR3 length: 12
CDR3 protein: CAWRAGTTQAFF

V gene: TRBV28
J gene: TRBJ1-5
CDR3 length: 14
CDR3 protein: CASSPTQEFKPQHF

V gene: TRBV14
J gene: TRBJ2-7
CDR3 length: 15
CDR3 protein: CASSRGGVRSYEQYF

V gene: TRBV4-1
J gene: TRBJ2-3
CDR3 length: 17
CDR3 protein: CASSQEFRGTGTDTQYF

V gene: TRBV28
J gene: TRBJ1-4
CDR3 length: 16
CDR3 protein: CASSLYATAGNEKLFF